This is a list of T cell receptor beta chains from one sample in a study of regulatory T cells in long-lasting Graves disease. MiXCR was run by TCRdb on the multiplex PCR reads, yielding one entry per CDR3 protein. Of hundreds of thousands of distinct CDR3 sequences in the sample, roughly 21% were seen once. Sequencing was performed on peripheral blood mononuclear cells (PBMCs), taken when the disease was refractory, from a patient treated with antithyroid drugs. The receptors derive from a female donor with Graves disease. CDR3s include the opening cysteine and the closing phenylalanine or tryptophan. D genes are given only for firm matches. A row's size may be missing; if present it is once, few, many or a size class.

V gene: TRBV19; clone size: NA; D gene: NA; J gene: TRBJ1-5; CDR3 protein: CASSIFSSSNQPQHF; CDR3 DNA: TGTGCCAGTAGTATATTTAGTAGTAGCAATCAGCCCCAGCATTTT
V gene: TRBV27; clone size: NA; D gene: TRBD1; J gene: TRBJ2-4; CDR3 protein: CASRDRGEYGDPLAKNIQYF; CDR3 DNA: TGTGCCAGCAGGGACAGGGGCGAGTATGGTGACCCTTTAGCCAAAAACATTCAGTACTTC
V gene: TRBV27; clone size: NA; D gene: NA; J gene: TRBJ2-1; CDR3 protein: CASSRATWDYNEQFF; CDR3 DNA: TGTGCCAGCAGCCGGGCTACGTGGGACTACAATGAGCAGTTCTTC
V gene: TRBV2; clone size: many; D gene: TRBD1; J gene: TRBJ1-2; CDR3 protein: CASSEAQTGNYGYTF; CDR3 DNA: TGTGCCAGCAGTGAGGCTCAGACAGGGAACTATGGCTACACCTTC
V gene: TRBV7-3; clone size: few; D gene: NA; J gene: TRBJ2-7; CDR3 protein: CASSSGGPGNEQYF; CDR3 DNA: TGTGCCAGCAGCTCCGGCGGGCCAGGCAACGAGCAGTACTTC
V gene: TRBV19; clone size: many; D gene: NA; J gene: TRBJ2-7; CDR3 protein: CASSSRDSRTYEQYF; CDR3 DNA: TGTGCCAGTAGTAGCCGTGACAGCCGAACCTACGAGCAGTACTTC
V gene: TRBV6-2/TRBV6-3; clone size: few; D gene: NA; J gene: TRBJ1-1; CDR3 protein: CASSFPLKGQLNTEAFF; CDR3 DNA: TGTGCCAGCAGTTTCCCTCTAAAGGGACAATTGAACACTGAAGCTTTCTTT
V gene: TRBV6-1; clone size: many; D gene: NA; J gene: TRBJ2-7; CDR3 protein: CASRESSSYEQYF; CDR3 DNA: TGTGCCAGCAGGGAGTCGAGCTCCTACGAGCAGTACTTC
V gene: TRBV28; clone size: many; D gene: NA; J gene: TRBJ1-6; CDR3 protein: CASSLSPSPLHF; CDR3 DNA: TGTGCCAGCAGTTTATCACCTTCACCCCTCCACTTT
V gene: TRBV9; clone size: few; D gene: NA; J gene: TRBJ1-2; CDR3 protein: CASSVEAQGLSGYTF; CDR3 DNA: TGTGCCAGCAGCGTAGAGGCTCAGGGGTTGAGTGGCTACACCTTC
V gene: TRBV12-3/TRBV12-4; clone size: many; D gene: TRBD2; J gene: TRBJ2-5; CDR3 protein: CASRSRLAGNQETQYF; CDR3 DNA: TGTGCCAGCAGGTCACGACTAGCGGGGAACCAAGAGACCCAGTACTTC
V gene: TRBV20-1; clone size: few; D gene: NA; J gene: TRBJ2-7; CDR3 protein: CSATDLYEQYF; CDR3 DNA: TGCAGTGCCACTGATTTGTACGAGCAGTACTTC
V gene: TRBV28; clone size: many; D gene: NA; J gene: TRBJ1-2; CDR3 protein: CASSRTGTMDGYTF; CDR3 DNA: TGTGCCAGCAGTCGAACCGGGACGATGGATGGCTACACCTTC
V gene: TRBV20-1; clone size: many; D gene: TRBD1; J gene: TRBJ1-2; CDR3 protein: CSASQATGRSGYTF; CDR3 DNA: TGCAGTGCTAGTCAAGCGACAGGGCGTAGTGGCTACACCTTC
V gene: TRBV7-7; clone size: NA; D gene: TRBD1; J gene: TRBJ2-1; CDR3 protein: CASSPRTGGADLAEAYNEQFF; CDR3 DNA: TGTGCTAGCAGCCCAAGGACAGGGGGCGCGGATCTAGCGGAGGCCTACAATGAGCAGTTCTTC
V gene: TRBV18; clone size: many; D gene: NA; J gene: TRBJ2-7; CDR3 protein: CASSPHLFEQYF; CDR3 DNA: TGTGCCAGCTCACCACACCTATTCGAGCAGTACTTC
V gene: TRBV7-2; clone size: few; D gene: NA; J gene: TRBJ1-2; CDR3 protein: CASSLGWGQGYGYTF; CDR3 DNA: TGTGCCAGCAGCTTAGGATGGGGGCAGGGCTATGGCTACACCTTC